The source of this TCR beta chain is a study of blood T cell repertoires in COVID-19. Study in general: The samples span acute and convalescent COVID-19 from the United States, Italy and Spain. Sources were T cells, B-cell-depleted T cells, or PBMCs; the material itself was cDNA or gDNA.

Per the original data handling: For nucleated cells, counts were estimated from reference gene primer amplification. Assay: immunoSEQ multiplex PCR; the TCRdb copy retains only in-frame clones and omits some. That table gives V, J and clone size, and the DNA gave D and trimming. Found here are 200,000 to 250,000 clones, 70% to 90% of them singletons; the top ten hold about 2.9%. This CDR3 region has 16 residues. Trimming cost V 3 bases and J 4 bases, with 18 bases left between them. Looked up from germline, CDR1 is SGHRS and CDR2 is YFSETQ. Sequencing was done on a sample of peripheral blood. This chain joins TRBV5-1 and TRBJ2-3; weak D call: TRBD2 (6 bases). This receptor was obtained from a woman younger than 45 who had recovered from COVID-19. The CDR3 bases are TGCGCCAGCAGCTCCCTTAGCGGATCCCGGTCAGATACGCAGTATTTT. Translation: CASSSLSGSRSDTQYF.